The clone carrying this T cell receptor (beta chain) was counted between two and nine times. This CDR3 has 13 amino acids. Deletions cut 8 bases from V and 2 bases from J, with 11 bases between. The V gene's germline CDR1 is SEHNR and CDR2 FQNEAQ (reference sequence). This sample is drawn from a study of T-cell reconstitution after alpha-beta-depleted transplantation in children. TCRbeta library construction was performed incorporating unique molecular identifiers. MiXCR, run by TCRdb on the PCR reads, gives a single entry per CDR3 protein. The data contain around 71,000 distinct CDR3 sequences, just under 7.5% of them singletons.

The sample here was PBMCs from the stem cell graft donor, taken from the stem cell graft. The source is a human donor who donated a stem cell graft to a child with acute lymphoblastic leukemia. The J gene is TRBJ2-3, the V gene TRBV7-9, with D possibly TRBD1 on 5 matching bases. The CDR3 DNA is TGTGCCAGCGAGGCAGGGCTCACAGATACGCAGTATTTT. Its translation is CASEAGLTDTQYF.